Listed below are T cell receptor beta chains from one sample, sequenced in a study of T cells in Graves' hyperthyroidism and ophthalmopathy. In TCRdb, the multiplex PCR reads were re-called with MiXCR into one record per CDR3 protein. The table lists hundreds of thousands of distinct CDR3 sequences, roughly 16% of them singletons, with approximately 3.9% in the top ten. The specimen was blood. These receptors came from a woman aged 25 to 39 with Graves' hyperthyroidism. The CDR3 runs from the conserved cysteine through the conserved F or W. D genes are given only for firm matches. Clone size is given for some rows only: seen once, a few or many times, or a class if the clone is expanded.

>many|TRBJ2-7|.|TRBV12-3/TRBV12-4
TGTGCCAGCAGTCAGACTCACTACGAGCAGTACTTC
CASSQTHYEQYF
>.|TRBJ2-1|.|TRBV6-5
TGTGCCAGCAGTTACGCGGGGAGTACCTACAATGAGCAGTTCTTC
CASSYAGSTYNEQFF
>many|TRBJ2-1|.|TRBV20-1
TGCAGCGGGCTCGGGAGCAATGAGCAGTTCTTC
CSGLGSNEQFF
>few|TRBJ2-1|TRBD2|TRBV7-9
TGTGCCAGCAGACCAAGGCCCGGGACTAGCGGGAGGGGAGACAATGAGCAGTTCTTC
CASRPRPGTSGRGDNEQFF
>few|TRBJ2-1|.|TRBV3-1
TGTGCCAGCAGCCATGTTTTTACCCAGCAGTTCTTC
CASSHVFTQQFF
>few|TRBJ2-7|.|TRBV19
TGTGCCAGTAGCTCGGACAGCGTCGGCTACGAGCAGTACTTC
CASSSDSVGYEQYF
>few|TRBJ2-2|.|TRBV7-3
TGTGCCAGCAGCAAGTCCGCCGTCACCGGGGAGCTGTTTTTT
CASSKSAVTGELFF
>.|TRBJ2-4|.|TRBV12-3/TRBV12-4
TGTGCCAGCAGCCGTTGGCGGACTCTAAATCCTTTGCTGACCCTACAAAAAAACATTCAGTACTTC
CASSRWRTLNPLLTLQKNIQYF
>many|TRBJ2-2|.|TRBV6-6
TGTGCCAGCAGTTACTCATCGGCGGGGACCACCGGGGAGCTGTTTTTT
CASSYSSAGTTGELFF
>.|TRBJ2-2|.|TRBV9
TGTGCCAGCAGCAAGCCCCACACCGGGGAGCTGTTTTTT
CASSKPHTGELFF
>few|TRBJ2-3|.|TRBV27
TGTGCCAGCAGTTTGAATGGGAGGATTTTCACAGATACGCAGTATTTT
CASSLNGRIFTDTQYF
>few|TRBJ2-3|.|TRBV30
TGTGCCTGGAGTGTCCCGCCTAGGGGCCCGCAGTATTTT
CAWSVPPRGPQYF
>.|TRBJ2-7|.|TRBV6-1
TGTGCCAGCAGTGAAAGGCGGGTTACCTACGAGCAGTACTTC
CASSERRVTYEQYF
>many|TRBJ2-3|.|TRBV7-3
TGTGCCAGCAGCTTAACGTCTAGGGGGGGCACAGATACGCAGTATTTT
CASSLTSRGGTDTQYF